Described below is a single T cell receptor beta chain sequence and its context. Its target is not known. Libraries were prepared by immunoSEQ multiplex PCR; TCRdb keeps only in-frame clonotypes and omits some of them. Of about 88,000 clones listed, around 85% were seen once; the top ten hold 3.8%. This specimen comes from a study of OX40 agonist ivuxolimab in advanced cancers. Study summary: Patients with prior anti-PD-1, anti-PD-L1 or anti-CTLA-4 therapy were eligible; approximately 37% had some.

The CDR3 is 14 amino acids. Germline assignment: CDR1 MDHEN and CDR2 SYDVKM. Trimming took 2 bases from V and 4 from J, leaving 11 bases between them. Study-wide points: Normalized T-cell clonal expansion was also low in some nonresponders.

The chain has TRBV28 and TRBJ1-1, with D uncertain. The sequencing used CD4+ or CD8+ T cells sorted from blood, collected in a trial of the OX40 agonist ivuxolimab. This TCR was recovered from an adult with an advanced solid tumor such as melanoma, head and neck, liver or kidney cancer. CDR3 DNA sequence: TGTGCCAGCAGTTTAACTTCGAGGAGCACTGAAGCTTTCTTT. This codes for CASSLTSRSTEAFF.